Below are 18 T cell receptor beta chains sequenced from a single sample in a study of blood T cells in healthy people across ages. A second about 7 to 12 cycle PCR used barcoded and J-beta primers. One entry per CDR3 protein, called by TCRdb with MiXCR from the 5' RACE reads. The table has some 900,000 distinct CDR3 sequences, roughly 52% seen once. The sample was blood. These receptors came from a man aged 25 to 45 in good health.

This clonotype is a singleton in its sample. The chain recombines TRBV9 with TRBJ1-1; tentatively, D is TRBD1 (6 bases). CDR1 is SGDLS, CDR2 YYNGEE, per germline. The CDR3 totals 16 residues. V lost 4 bases and J lost 3, with 19 bases in between. CDR3 bases: TGTGCCAGCAGCCTCTCCGGGACATCTTCTGACACTGAAGCTTTCTTT. Amino acid sequence: CASSLSGTSSDTEAFF.

This clonotype was observed at least ten times. The chain has TRBV6-4 and TRBJ2-1; a possible D gene is TRBD2 (6 bases). CDR3 length: 15 residues. V dropped 0 bases and J dropped 6 bases, with 12 bases sitting between them. Germline V CDR1 and CDR2: MRHNA, SNTAGT. The CDR3 DNA reads TGTGCCAGCAGTGACTCGTTAGGGACTGTCAATGAGCAGTTCTTC. This gives the protein CASSDSLGTVNEQFF.

This clonotype was observed once. The chain uses TRBV27 and TRBJ1-1; 8 bases match TRBD1. The trim removed 0 bases at V and 6 bases at J, leaving 9 bases unmatched. The V gene's germline CDR1 is MNHEY and CDR2 SMNVEV (reference sequence). The CDR3 totals 16 residues. CDR3 sequence: CASSLSTRQGPAEAFF. The CDR3 DNA follows: TGTGCCAGCAGTTTATCGACCAGACAGGGGCCGGCTGAAGCTTTCTTT.

This clonotype was observed a handful of times. The chain combines TRBV24-1 with TRBJ2-7; tentatively, D is TRBD1 or TRBD2 (6 bases each). CDR1 KGHDR and CDR2 SFDVKD come from the germline V gene. Trimming took off 5 bases at V and 2 bases at J, with 21 bases between the two ends. The CDR3 is 17 amino acids. The CDR3: CATSASPGGMDTYEQYF. Written as DNA, the CDR3 is TGTGCCACCAGTGCCTCCCCCGGGGGCATGGACACCTACGAGCAGTACTTC.

As concerns this clonotype: This may be a read error, as it is one base from a much larger clone. V and J are TRBV10-3 and TRBJ2-1; TRBD1 aligns across 7 bases. The DNA end favors TRBJ2-7, so the J call may be wrong. Germline CDR1 and CDR2: ENHRY and SYGVKD. The CDR3 is 17 residues long. CDR3 sequence (DNA): TGTGCCATCGCTTCCTCTAAAACAGGGGACGTCTACAATGAGCAGTACTTC. Translation gives CAIASSKTGDVYNEQYF.

This clonotype has just a few counts. This sequence joins TRBV25-1 and TRBJ2-1; 8 bases are a match to TRBD2. CDR1 MGHDK and CDR2 SYGVNS come from the germline V gene. Losses at the gene ends were 1 base for V and 6 bases for J; bases not matched to a gene: 14. This CDR3 has 18 amino acids. The CDR3 protein is CASSESHTSGGRSNEQFF. In DNA, the CDR3 is TGTGCCAGCAGTGAATCCCACACGAGCGGGGGTCGTAGCAATGAGCAGTTCTTC.

This clonotype showed up just a few times. The gene calls are TRBV3-1 and TRBJ2-5; TRBD2 might be the D (7 bases). Germline lookup yields CDR1 LGHDT and CDR2 YNNKEL (reference sequence). V was trimmed by 8 bases and J by 5 bases, leaving 12 bases between them. This CDR3 region has 12 residues. The CDR3 nucleotides are TGTGCCAGCGGGGGGGCGGCGGAGACCCAGTACTTC. Protein product: CASGGAAETQYF.

V is TRBV7-2 and J is TRBJ2-1; TRBD1 agrees at 8 bases. CDR1 and CDR2 (germline): SGHTA, FQGNSA. Losses at the gene ends were 3 bases for V and 7 bases for J; bases not matched to a gene: 5. This CDR3 spans 14 amino acids. CDR3 in amino acids: CASSFRDRTNEQFF. As DNA, the CDR3 is TGTGCCAGCAGCTTCCGGGACAGGACGAATGAGCAGTTCTTC.

This chain links TRBV6-1 with TRBJ2-5, with D possibly being TRBD1 (6 bases). Trimming took off 6 bases at V and 5 bases at J, with 13 bases between the two ends. Germline V gene data show CDR1 as MNHNS and CDR2 as SASEGT. This CDR3 contains 13 residues. CDR3 coding DNA: TGTGCCAGCAGGCAGGGGAGTAGGGAGACCCAGTACTTC. Amino acids: CASRQGSRETQYF.

The V and J genes are TRBV10-2 and TRBJ2-1; the match to TRBD2 covers 7 bases. The CDR3 runs 14 residues. In germline, CDR1 is WSHSY, CDR2 SAAADI. With V trimmed by 2 bases and J by 8 bases, 6 bases remained unmatched. CDR3 nucleotides: TGCGCCAGCAGTGAGGCGACGGGGAGGGATGAGCAGTTCTTC. Its protein is CASSEATGRDEQFF.

V gene TRBV20-1 combines with J gene TRBJ1-2; possibly TRBD1 for D (6 bases). V gave up 0 bases and J gave up 6 bases, with 11 bases separating them. CDR1 is DFQATT and CDR2 is SNEGSKA in the germline V gene (reference sequence). CDR3 length: 13 residues. This CDR3 reads CSAREQGRNGYTF. The CDR3 DNA follows: TGCAGTGCTAGAGAACAGGGTCGAAATGGCTACACCTTC.

The chain is built from TRBV20-1 and TRBJ1-5; D gene unclear. This CDR3 comprises 13 residues. V gave up 3 bases and J gave up 6 bases, with 12 bases separating them. Germline CDR1 and CDR2: DFQATT and SNEGSKA (reference sequence). CDR3 region: CSASRALGQPQHF. For the CDR3, the DNA is TGCAGTGCTAGTAGGGCATTGGGTCAGCCCCAGCATTTT.

This chain uses TRBV5-1 with TRBJ2-1; possibly TRBD2 for D (5 bases). Germline V gene sequence: CDR1 SGHRS, CDR2 YFSETQ. CDR3 size: 12 residues. Deletions cut 4 bases from V and 8 bases from J, with 10 bases between. The CDR3 spells CASSGTRDEQFF. The CDR3, as DNA: TGCGCCAGCAGCGGTACGAGGGATGAGCAGTTCTTC. The full variable domain, with the rest looked up from reference TRBV5-1 and TRBJ2-1, is KAGVTQTPRYLIKTRGQQVTLSCSPISGHRSVSWYQQTPGQGLQFLFEYFSETQRNKGNFPGRFSGRQFSNSRSEMNVSTLELGDSALYLCASSGTRDEQFFGPGTRLTVL.

This chain uses TRBV11-3 with TRBJ2-3; 15 nucleotides line up with TRBD2. Germline values: CDR1 SGHNT, CDR2 YENEEA. This CDR3 comprises 17 residues. With V trimmed by 3 bases and J by 6 bases, 7 bases remained unmatched. The CDR3 loop reads CASSFGTSGGLPDTQYF. CDR3 in DNA: TGTGCCAGCAGCTTCGGGACTAGCGGGGGGCTCCCGGATACGCAGTATTTT. Based on the CDR3 plus reference TRBV11-3 and TRBJ2-3, the full variable domain is EAGVVQSPRYKIIEKKQPVAFWCNPISGHNTLYWYLQNLGQGPELLIRYENEEAVDDSQLPKDRFSAERLKGVDSTLKIQPAELGDSAVYLCASSFGTSGGLPDTQYFGPGTRLTVL.

J is TRBJ1-5 and V is TRBV20-1; no definite D call. In germline, CDR1 is DFQATT, CDR2 SNEGSKA (reference sequence). The CDR3 spans 13 residues. Trimming took off 1 base at V and 1 base at J, with 5 bases between the two ends. CDR3 amino acids: CSARGASNQPQHF. The CDR3 region has the DNA TGCAGTGCTAGAGGGGCCAGCAATCAGCCCCAGCATTTT.

J is TRBJ1-2 and V is TRBV9; 8 nucleotides agree with TRBD1. The junction had 12 bases not matched to a gene; V was cut back by 6 bases and J by 2 bases. The germline CDR1 and CDR2 sequences are SGDLS and YYNGEE. The CDR3 contains 16 residues. The CDR3 region has the DNA TGTGCCAGCACCAAAGCGGACAGGGCTCTAAACTATGGCTACACCTTC. It specifies CASTKADRALNYGYTF.

This chain uses TRBV5-5 with TRBJ2-7; 9 bases are a match to TRBD1. Germline values: CDR1 SGHKS, CDR2 YYEKEE (reference sequence). V was pared by 3 bases and J by 2 bases, with 9 bases of the junction left unmatched. The CDR3 has 16 residues. The CDR3 DNA sequence: TGTGCCAGCAGCTCACAAACGGGACAGGGAACCTACGAGCAGTACTTC. It specifies CASSSQTGQGTYEQYF.

The chain combines TRBV7-2 with TRBJ2-7, with TRBD2 as a possible D gene (5 bases). Deletions cut 5 bases from V and 6 bases from J, with 23 bases between. The germline gives CDR1 SGHTA, CDR2 FQGNSA. The CDR3 loop spans 16 amino acids. The CDR3: CASSPRGSSLGLEQYF. The CDR3 nucleotides are TGTGCCAGCAGCCCCCGGGGATCGAGCCTTGGGCTCGAGCAGTACTTC. The full variable domain, completed using reference TRBV7-2 and TRBJ2-7, is GAGVSQSPSNKVTEKGKDVELRCDPISGHTALYWYRQSLGQGLEFLIYFQGNSAPDKSGLPSDRFSAERTGGSVSTLTIQRTQQEDSAVYLCASSPRGSSLGLEQYFGPGTRLTVT.